This T cell receptor beta chain was profiled in a study of blood T cell repertoires in COVID-19. At the level of the study: The samples span acute and convalescent COVID-19 from the United States, Italy and Spain. T cells, B-cell-depleted T cells, or PBMCs provided the cDNA or gDNA that served as material.

Per the authors' pipeline: Estimation of nucleated cell counts relied on the amplification of reference gene primers. The data were produced by immunoSEQ multiplex PCR, yet TCRdb's version contains in-frame clones alone and is incomplete. That table gives V, J and clone size, and the DNA gave D and trimming. The top ten hold roughly 2.5% of the sample, which has under 15,000 clones, about 88% seen once. This CDR3 comprises 15 residues. The V gene end was trimmed by 5 bases and the J gene end by 0 bases; junction bases not matched to a gene: 6. Germline-derived CDR1 and CDR2 are SEHNR and FQNEAQ (reference sequence).

The source material was peripheral blood. The sequence was obtained from a human donor in a cohort sampled during active COVID-19. The chain employs TRBV7-9 and TRBJ1-1; 7 bases agree with TRBD1. The CDR3: CASSGGQVMNTEAFF. CDR3 nucleotides: TGTGCCAGCAGCGGAGGACAGGTAATGAACACTGAAGCTTTCTTT.